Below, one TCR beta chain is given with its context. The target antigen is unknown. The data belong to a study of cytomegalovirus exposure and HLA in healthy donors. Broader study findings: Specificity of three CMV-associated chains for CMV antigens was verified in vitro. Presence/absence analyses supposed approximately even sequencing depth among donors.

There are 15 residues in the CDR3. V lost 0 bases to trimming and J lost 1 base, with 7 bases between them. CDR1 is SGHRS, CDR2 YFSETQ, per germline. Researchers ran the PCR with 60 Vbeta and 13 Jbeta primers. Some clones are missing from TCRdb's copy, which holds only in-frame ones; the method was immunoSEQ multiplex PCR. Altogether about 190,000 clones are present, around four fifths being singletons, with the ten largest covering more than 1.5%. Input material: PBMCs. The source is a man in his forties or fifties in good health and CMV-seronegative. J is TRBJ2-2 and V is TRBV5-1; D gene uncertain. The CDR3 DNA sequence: TGCGCCAGCAGCTTGGAAACGGTGAACACCGGGGAGCTGTTTTTT. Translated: CASSLETVNTGELFF.